This T cell receptor (beta chain) was identified in a study of shared clonotypes between healthy human individuals. Germline CDR1 reads GTSNPN; CDR2 reads SVGIG (reference sequence). V was clipped by 4 bases and J by 1 base; unmatched bases: 3. The CDR3 is made up of 14 amino acids. Some clones are missing from TCRdb's copy, which holds only in-frame ones; the method was immunoSEQ multiplex PCR. The sample has over a million clones; around three quarters are singletons. Memory CD4+ cells were the fraction left after CD45RA+ naive selection. This TCR came from a young man in good health. Some clones in this sample may be carry-over from other donors' samples. V and J are TRBV30 and TRBJ1-2; 10 bases are shared with TRBD1. Sample: memory CD4+ T cells from PBMCs. Indicated subset: CD45RA-negative fraction. CDR3 protein: CAWNGDRGNYGYTF. The CDR3 nucleotides are TGTGCCTGGAACGGGGACAGGGGTAACTATGGCTACACCTTC.